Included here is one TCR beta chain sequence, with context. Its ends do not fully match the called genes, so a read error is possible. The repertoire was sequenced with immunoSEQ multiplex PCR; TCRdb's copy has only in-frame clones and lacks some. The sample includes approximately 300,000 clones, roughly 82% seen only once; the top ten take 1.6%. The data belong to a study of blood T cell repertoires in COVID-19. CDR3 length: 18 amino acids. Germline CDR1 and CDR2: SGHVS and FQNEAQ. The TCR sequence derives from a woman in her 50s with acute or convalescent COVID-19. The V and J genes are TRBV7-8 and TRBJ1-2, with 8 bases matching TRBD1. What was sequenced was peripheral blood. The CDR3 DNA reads TGTGCCAGCAGCCTAGCGAGACAGGGGCGCGTCTCTAACTATGGCTACACCTTC. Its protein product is CASSLARQGRVSNYGYTF.